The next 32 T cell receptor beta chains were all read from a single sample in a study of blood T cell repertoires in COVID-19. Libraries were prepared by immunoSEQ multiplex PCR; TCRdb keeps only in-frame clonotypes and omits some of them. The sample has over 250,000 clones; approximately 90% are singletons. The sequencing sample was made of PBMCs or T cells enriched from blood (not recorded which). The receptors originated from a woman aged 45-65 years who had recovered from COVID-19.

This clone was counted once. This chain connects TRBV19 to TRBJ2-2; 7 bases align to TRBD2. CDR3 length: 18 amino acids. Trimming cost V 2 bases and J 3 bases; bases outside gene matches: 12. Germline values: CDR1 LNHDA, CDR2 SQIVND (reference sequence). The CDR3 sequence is CASSISSGLAGDTGELFF. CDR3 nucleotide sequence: TGTGCCAGTAGTATAAGCTCGGGGTTAGCGGGCGACACCGGGGAGCTGTTTTTT.

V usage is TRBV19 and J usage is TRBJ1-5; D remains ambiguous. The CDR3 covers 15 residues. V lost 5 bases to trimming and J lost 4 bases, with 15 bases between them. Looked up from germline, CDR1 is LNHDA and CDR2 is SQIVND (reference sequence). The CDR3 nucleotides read TGTGCCAGTAGTCCGGAGGTTGCGTTAAATCAGCCCCAGCATTTT. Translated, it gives CASSPEVALNQPQHF.

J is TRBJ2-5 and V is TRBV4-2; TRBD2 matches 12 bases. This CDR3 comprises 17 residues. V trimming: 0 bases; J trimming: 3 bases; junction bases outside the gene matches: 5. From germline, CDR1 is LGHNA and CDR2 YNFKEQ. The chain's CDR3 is CASSQDLTSGSKETQYF. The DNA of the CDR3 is TGTGCCAGCAGCCAAGATTTGACTAGCGGGAGTAAAGAGACCCAGTACTTC.

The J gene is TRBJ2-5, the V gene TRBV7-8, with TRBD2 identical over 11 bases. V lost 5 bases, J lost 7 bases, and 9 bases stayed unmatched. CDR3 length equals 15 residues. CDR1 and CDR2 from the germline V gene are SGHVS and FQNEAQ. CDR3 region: CASSPLAGGTGTQYF. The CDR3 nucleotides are TGTGCCAGCAGCCCTTTAGCGGGAGGGACTGGGACCCAGTACTTC.

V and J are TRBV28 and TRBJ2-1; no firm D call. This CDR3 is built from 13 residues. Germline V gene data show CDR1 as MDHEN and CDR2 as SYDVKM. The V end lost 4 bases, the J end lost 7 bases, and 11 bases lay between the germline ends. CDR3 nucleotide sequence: TGTGCCAGCAGTTCCGACACTCGGAATGAGCAGTTCTTC. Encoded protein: CASSSDTRNEQFF.

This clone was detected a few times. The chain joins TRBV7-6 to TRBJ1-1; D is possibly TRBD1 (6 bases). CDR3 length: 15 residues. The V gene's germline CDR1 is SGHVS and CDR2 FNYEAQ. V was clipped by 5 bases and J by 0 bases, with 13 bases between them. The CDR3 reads CASSVNRDMNTEAFF. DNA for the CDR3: TGTGCCAGCAGCGTTAACAGGGACATGAACACTGAAGCTTTCTTT.

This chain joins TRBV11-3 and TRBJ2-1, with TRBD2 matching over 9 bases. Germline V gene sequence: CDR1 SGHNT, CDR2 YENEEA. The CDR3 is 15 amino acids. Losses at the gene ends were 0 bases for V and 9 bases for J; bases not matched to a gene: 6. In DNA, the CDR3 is TGTGCCAGCAGCTTAGATGGGGGGACTAGCTTTGAGCAGTTCTTC. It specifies CASSLDGGTSFEQFF.

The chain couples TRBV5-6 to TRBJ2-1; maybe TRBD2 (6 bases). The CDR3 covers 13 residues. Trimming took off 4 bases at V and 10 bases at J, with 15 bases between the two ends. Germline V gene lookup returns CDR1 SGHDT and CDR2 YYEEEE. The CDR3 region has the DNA TGTGCCAGCAGCCGCGGGGTCCGCGGGGAGCAGTTCTTC. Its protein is CASSRGVRGEQFF.

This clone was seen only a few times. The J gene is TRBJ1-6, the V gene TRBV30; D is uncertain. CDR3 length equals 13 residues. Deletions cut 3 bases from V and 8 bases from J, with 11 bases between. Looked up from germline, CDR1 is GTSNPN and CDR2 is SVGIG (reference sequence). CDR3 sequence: CAWSPGDYSPLHF. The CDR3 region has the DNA TGTGCCTGGAGCCCGGGAGACTATTCACCCCTCCACTTT.

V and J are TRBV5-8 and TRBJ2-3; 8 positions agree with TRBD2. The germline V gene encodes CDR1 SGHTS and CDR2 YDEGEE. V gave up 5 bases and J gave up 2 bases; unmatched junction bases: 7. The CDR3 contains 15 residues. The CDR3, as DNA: TGTGCCAGCAGGCGGGGAGCGGGAGTCACAGATACGCAGTATTTT. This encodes CASRRGAGVTDTQYF.

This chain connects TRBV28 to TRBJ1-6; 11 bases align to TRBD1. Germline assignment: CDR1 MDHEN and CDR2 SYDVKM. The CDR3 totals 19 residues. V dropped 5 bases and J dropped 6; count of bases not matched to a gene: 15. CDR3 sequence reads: CASSLTGTGGEPRNSPLHF. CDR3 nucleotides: TGTGCCAGCAGTCTAACCGGGACAGGGGGTGAGCCTCGTAATTCACCCCTCCACTTT.

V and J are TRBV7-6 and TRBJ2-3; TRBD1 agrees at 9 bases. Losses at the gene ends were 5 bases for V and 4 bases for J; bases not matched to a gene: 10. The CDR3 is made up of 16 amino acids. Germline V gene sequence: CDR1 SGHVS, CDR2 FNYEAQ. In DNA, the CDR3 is TGTGCCAGCAGCGCCCTGACAGGGGGTGGTGCAGATACGCAGTATTTT. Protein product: CASSALTGGGADTQYF. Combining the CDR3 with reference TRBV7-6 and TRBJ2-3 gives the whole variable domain GAGVSQSPRYKVTKRGQDVALRCDPISGHVSLYWYRQALGQGPEFLTYFNYEAQQDKSGLPNDRFSAERPEGSISTLTIQRTEQRDSAMYRCASSALTGGGADTQYFGPGTRLTVL.

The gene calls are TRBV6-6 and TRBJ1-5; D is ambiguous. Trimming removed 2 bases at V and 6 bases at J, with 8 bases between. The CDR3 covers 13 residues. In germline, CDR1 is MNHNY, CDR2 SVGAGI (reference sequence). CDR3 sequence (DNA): TGTGCCAGCAGTTACGGGAGAGGTCAGCCCCAGCATTTT. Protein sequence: CASSYGRGQPQHF.

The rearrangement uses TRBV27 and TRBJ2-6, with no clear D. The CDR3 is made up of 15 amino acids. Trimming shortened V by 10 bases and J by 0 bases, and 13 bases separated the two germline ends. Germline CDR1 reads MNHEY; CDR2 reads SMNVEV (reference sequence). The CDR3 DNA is TGTGCCACTTCCCCCCTTAGCTCTGGGGCCAACGTCCTGACTTTC. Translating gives CATSPLSSGANVLTF.

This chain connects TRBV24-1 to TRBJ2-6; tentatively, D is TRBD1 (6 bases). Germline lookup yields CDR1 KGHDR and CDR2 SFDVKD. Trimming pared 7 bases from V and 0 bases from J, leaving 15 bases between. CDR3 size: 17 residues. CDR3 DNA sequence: TGTGCCACCAGCAATGTGGGGGCCGGCTCTGGGGCCAACGTCCTGACTTTC. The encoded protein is CATSNVGAGSGANVLTF.

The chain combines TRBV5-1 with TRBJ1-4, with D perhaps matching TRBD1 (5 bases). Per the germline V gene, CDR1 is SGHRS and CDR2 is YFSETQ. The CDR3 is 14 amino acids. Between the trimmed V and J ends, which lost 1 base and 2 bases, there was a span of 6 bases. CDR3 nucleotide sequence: TGCGCCAGCAGCTTGTCAGGGACTAATGAAAAACTGTTTTTT. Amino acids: CASSLSGTNEKLFF.

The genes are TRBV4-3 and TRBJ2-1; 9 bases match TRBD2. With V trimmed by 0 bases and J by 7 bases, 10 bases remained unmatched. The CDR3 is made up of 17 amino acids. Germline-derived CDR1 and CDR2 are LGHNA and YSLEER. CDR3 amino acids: CASSQDRAGGPQNEQFF. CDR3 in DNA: TGCGCCAGCAGCCAAGATCGGGCGGGAGGGCCACAGAATGAGCAGTTCTTC.

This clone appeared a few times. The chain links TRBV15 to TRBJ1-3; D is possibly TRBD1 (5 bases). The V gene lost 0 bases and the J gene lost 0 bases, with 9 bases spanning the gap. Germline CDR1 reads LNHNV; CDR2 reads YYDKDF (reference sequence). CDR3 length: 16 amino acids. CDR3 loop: CATSRDLRDSGNTIYF. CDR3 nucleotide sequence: TGTGCCACCAGCAGAGATCTCAGGGACTCTGGAAACACCATATATTTT.

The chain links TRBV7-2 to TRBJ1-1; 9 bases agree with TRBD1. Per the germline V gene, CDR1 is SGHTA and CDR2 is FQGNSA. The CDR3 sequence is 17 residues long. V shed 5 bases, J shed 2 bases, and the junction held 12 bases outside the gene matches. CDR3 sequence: CASSQPGDRAENTEAFF. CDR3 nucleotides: TGTGCCAGCAGCCAGCCCGGGGACAGGGCTGAAAACACTGAAGCTTTCTTT. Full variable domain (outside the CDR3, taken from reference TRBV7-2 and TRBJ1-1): GAGVSQSPSNKVTEKGKDVELRCDPISGHTALYWYRQSLGQGLEFLIYFQGNSAPDKSGLPSDRFSAERTGGSVSTLTIQRTQQEDSAVYLCASSQPGDRAENTEAFFGQGTRLTVV.

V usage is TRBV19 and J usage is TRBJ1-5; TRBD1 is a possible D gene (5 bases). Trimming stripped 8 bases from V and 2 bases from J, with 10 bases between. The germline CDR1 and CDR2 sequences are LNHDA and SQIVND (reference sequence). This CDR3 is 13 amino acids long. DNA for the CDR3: TGTGCCAGTCGTGCGGGGGGCAATCAGCCCCAGCATTTT. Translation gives CASRAGGNQPQHF.

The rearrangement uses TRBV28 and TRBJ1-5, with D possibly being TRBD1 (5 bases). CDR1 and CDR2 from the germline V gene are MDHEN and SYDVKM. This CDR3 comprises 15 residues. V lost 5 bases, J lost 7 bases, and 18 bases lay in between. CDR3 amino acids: CASSAPGQGGQPQHF. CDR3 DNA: TGTGCCAGCAGTGCCCCGGGGCAGGGAGGACAGCCCCAGCATTTT. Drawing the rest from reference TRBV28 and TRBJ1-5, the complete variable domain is DVKVTQSSRYLVKRTGEKVFLECVQDMDHENMFWYRQDPGLGLRLIYFSYDVKMKEKGDIPEGYSVSREKKERFSLILESASTNQTSMYLCASSAPGQGGQPQHFGDGTRLSIL.

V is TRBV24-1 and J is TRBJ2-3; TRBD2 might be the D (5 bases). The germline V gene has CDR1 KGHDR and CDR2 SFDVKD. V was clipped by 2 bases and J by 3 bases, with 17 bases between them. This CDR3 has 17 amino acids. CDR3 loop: CATSDSKQLGRTDTQYF. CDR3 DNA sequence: TGTGCCACCAGTGATTCAAAACAACTAGGGAGAACAGATACGCAGTATTTT.

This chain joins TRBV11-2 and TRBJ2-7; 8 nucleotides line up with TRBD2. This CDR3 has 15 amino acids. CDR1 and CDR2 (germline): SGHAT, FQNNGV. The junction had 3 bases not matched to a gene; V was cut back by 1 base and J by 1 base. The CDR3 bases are TGTGCCAGCAGCTTAGGCGCGGGAGGTTCCTACGAGCAGTACTTC. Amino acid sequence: CASSLGAGGSYEQYF.

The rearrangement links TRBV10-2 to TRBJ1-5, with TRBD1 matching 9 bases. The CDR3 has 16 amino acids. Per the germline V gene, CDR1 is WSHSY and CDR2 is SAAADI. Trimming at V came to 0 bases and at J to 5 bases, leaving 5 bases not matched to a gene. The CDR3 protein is CASSESGTGLHQPQHF. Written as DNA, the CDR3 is TGCGCCAGCAGTGAGTCGGGGACAGGGCTCCATCAGCCCCAGCATTTT.

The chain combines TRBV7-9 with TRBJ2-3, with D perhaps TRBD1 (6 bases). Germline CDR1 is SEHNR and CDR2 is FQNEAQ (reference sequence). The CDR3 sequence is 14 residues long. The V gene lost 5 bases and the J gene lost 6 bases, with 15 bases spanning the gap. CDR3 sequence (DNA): TGTGCCAGCAGCAGTCAGGGGTCCTTGGATACGCAGTATTTT. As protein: CASSSQGSLDTQYF.

CDR3 protein: CASSLVATGGGGYTF. CDR3 bases: TGTGCCAGCAGCTTAGTAGCGACAGGGGGCGGTGGCTACACCTTC. V gene TRBV11-2 combines with J gene TRBJ1-2; 10 bases are a match to TRBD1. Per germline, CDR1 SGHAT and CDR2 FQNNGV. The CDR3 consists of 15 residues. V lost 1 base and J lost 7; bases outside the gene matches: 6.

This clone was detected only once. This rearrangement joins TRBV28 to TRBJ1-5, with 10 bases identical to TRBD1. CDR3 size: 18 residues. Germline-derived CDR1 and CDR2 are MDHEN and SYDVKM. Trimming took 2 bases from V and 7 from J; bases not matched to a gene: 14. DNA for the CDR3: TGTGCCAGCAGTTTACCAGCCGGGACAGGGGTGTTTTTGCAGCCCCAGCATTTT. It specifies CASSLPAGTGVFLQPQHF.

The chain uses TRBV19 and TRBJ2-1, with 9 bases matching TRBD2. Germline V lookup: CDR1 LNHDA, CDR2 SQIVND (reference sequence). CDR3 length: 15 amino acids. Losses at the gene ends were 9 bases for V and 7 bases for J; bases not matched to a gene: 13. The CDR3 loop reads CASSPGLAYWNEQFF. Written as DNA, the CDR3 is TGTGCCAGCAGCCCCGGACTAGCGTATTGGAATGAGCAGTTCTTC.

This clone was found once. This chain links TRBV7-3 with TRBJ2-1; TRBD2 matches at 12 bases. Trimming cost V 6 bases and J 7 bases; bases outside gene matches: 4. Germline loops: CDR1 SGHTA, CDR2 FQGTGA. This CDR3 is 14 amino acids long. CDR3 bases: TGTGCCAGCAGTCAAGGACTAGCGGGAAATGAGCAGTTCTTC. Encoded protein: CASSQGLAGNEQFF.

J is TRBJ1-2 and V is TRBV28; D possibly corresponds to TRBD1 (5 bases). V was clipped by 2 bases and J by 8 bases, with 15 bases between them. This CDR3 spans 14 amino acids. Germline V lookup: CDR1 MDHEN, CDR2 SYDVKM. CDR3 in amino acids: CASSLRTGGKGYTF. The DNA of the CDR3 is TGTGCCAGCAGTTTACGTACCGGGGGTAAGGGCTACACCTTC.

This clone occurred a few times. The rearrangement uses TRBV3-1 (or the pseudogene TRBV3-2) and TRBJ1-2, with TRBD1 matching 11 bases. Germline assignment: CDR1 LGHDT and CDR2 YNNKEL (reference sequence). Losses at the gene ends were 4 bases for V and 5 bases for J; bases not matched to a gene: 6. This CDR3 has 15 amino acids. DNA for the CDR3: TGTGCCAGCAGCCCCCGGGACAGGGGGTATTATGGCTACACCTTC. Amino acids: CASSPRDRGYYGYTF.

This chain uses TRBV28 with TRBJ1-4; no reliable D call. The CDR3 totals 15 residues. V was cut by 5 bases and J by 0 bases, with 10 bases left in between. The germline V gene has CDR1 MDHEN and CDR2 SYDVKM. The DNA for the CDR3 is TGTGCCAGCAGTGCCCCACTCTCAACTAATGAAAAACTGTTTTTT. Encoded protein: CASSAPLSTNEKLFF.